Listed here are 21 T cell receptor beta chains from one sample, sequenced in a study of control samples from healthy donors and cancer patients. Generated by immunoSEQ multiplex PCR, the TCRdb table keeps only in-frame clones and is missing some. The data hold about 160,000 clones, with 85% to 95% observed a single time. The material sequenced was blood. The receptors here all came from a woman in her thirties or forties in good health.

The rearrangement joins TRBV19 to TRBJ1-5; no definite D call. The length of the CDR3 is 12 residues. Trimming pared 7 bases from V and 2 bases from J, leaving 6 bases between. Germline CDR1 LNHDA, CDR2 SQIVND (reference sequence). CDR3 sequence: CASNEGNQPQHF. The CDR3 DNA is TGTGCCAGTAATGAGGGCAATCAGCCCCAGCATTTT. The whole variable domain, remainder taken from reference TRBV19 and TRBJ1-5, is DGGITQSPKYLFRKEGQNVTLSCEQNLNHDAMYWYRQDPGQGLRLIYYSQIVNDFQKGDIAEGYSVSREKKESFPLTVTSAQKNPTAFYLCASNEGNQPQHFGDGTRLSIL.

This clone was counted once. Other DNA sequences in this specimen translate into the identical CDR3. The CDR3 loop is CASSPRDSQETQYF. The CDR3 DNA sequence: TGTGCCAGCAGCCCGAGGGACAGCCAAGAGACCCAGTACTTC. The chain employs TRBV11-3 and TRBJ2-5; TRBD1 matches 7 bases. V was clipped by 5 bases and J by 1 base; unmatched bases: 4. The CDR3 has 14 residues. Germline values: CDR1 SGHNT, CDR2 YENEEA.

V and J are TRBV30 and TRBJ2-7; the D gene is possibly TRBD1 (6 bases). Trimming removed 1 base from V and 4 bases from J, with 11 bases in between. The germline gives CDR1 GTSNPN, CDR2 SVGIG (reference sequence). CDR3 length equals 13 residues. The CDR3 here is CAWSAGHIYEQYF. The CDR3 DNA sequence: TGTGCCTGGAGTGCGGGACACATTTACGAGCAGTACTTC.

This clone appeared once. The chain employs TRBV7-6 and TRBJ2-7; 7 bases align to TRBD2. Germline CDR1 reads SGHVS; CDR2 reads FNYEAQ. The CDR3 sequence is 16 residues long. Unmatched junction bases numbered 13, after V lost 5 bases and J lost 3 bases. The CDR3 spells CASSPAGGIGSYEQYF. CDR3 coding DNA: TGTGCCAGCAGCCCCGCCGGGGGGATTGGTAGCTACGAGCAGTACTTC.

V and J are TRBV5-1 and TRBJ1-1, with D perhaps matching TRBD1 (5 bases). Germline values: CDR1 SGHRS, CDR2 YFSETQ. V was clipped by 0 bases and J by 1 base, with 10 bases between them. This CDR3 comprises 15 residues. The CDR3 sequence is CASSLAEGWNTEAFF. CDR3 bases: TGCGCCAGCAGCTTGGCCGAGGGGTGGAACACTGAAGCTTTCTTT.

This clone is a singleton in its sample. This sequence joins TRBV4-1 and TRBJ1-3; D is unclear. This CDR3 is built from 15 residues. The V end lost 2 bases, the J end lost 4 bases, and 12 bases lay between the germline ends. In germline, CDR1 is MGHRA, CDR2 YSYEKL. CDR3 coding DNA: TGCGCCAGCAGCCAACCTTTACGGGAGGGAAACACCATATATTTT. Protein product: CASSQPLREGNTIYF.

CDR3 sequence (DNA): TGTGCCACCTCAAGAAGGGACACCATATATTTT. Amino acid sequence: CATSRRDTIYF. The chain joins TRBV6-5 to TRBJ1-3; D ambiguous. Trimming pared 10 bases from V and 8 bases from J, leaving 12 bases between. The germline V gene encodes CDR1 MNHEY and CDR2 SVGAGI. The CDR3 has 11 residues.

The J gene is TRBJ1-1, the V gene TRBV4-3, with TRBD1 matching over 7 bases. The V segment lost 1 base and the J segment 0 bases; nucleotides outside the gene matches: 8. The CDR3 is 17 amino acids. The V gene's germline CDR1 is LGHNA and CDR2 YSLEER. The CDR3 region has the DNA TGCGCCAGCAGCCAAGCCGGGACAGAATACATGAACACTGAAGCTTTCTTT. It codes for CASSQAGTEYMNTEAFF.

V and J are TRBV7-2 and TRBJ1-2; the match to TRBD1 covers 7 bases. Germline assignment: CDR1 SGHTA and CDR2 FQGNSA. The CDR3 length is 15 residues. V trimming: 1 base; J trimming: 3 bases; junction bases outside the gene matches: 5. In DNA, the CDR3 is TGTGCCAGCAGCTTAGTCGTGACAGGGCACTATGGCTACACCTTC. It specifies CASSLVVTGHYGYTF. Together with reference TRBV7-2 and TRBJ1-2, the CDR3 gives the full variable domain: GAGVSQSPSNKVTEKGKDVELRCDPISGHTALYWYRQSLGQGLEFLIYFQGNSAPDKSGLPSDRFSAERTGGSVSTLTIQRTQQEDSAVYLCASSLVVTGHYGYTFGSGTRLTVV.

The rearrangement uses TRBV2 and TRBJ2-1; no definite D call. Germline loops: CDR1 SNHLY, CDR2 FYNNEI. This CDR3 region has 15 residues. Trimming took off 1 base at V and 2 bases at J, with 9 bases between the two ends. The CDR3 loop is CASSEDRGAYNEQFF. In DNA form, the CDR3 reads TGTGCCAGCAGTGAAGATCGAGGCGCCTACAATGAGCAGTTCTTC.

The chain links TRBV19 to TRBJ1-1, with D perhaps matching TRBD1 (5 bases). Germline V gives CDR1 LNHDA, CDR2 SQIVND (reference sequence). The V gene lost 5 bases and the J gene lost 1 base, with 14 bases spanning the gap. The CDR3 is 15 amino acids. CDR3 sequence reads: CASSPGYTGNTEAFF. The DNA for the CDR3 is TGTGCCAGTAGTCCCGGGTATACAGGGAACACTGAAGCTTTCTTT.

This clone was observed once. The chain couples TRBV5-1 to TRBJ2-7; D unclear. The germline V gene has CDR1 SGHRS and CDR2 YFSETQ. V lost 0 bases and J lost 6, with 10 bases in between. The CDR3 is 13 residues long. The CDR3 bases are TGCGCCAGCAGCTTGGAATCCCCTCTCGAGCAGTACTTC. Encoded protein: CASSLESPLEQYF.

V gene TRBV5-8 combines with J gene TRBJ1-6, with D tentatively TRBD1 (6 bases). From germline, CDR1 is SGHTS and CDR2 YDEGEE. CDR3 length: 14 residues. V was cut by 0 bases and J by 5 bases, with 6 bases left in between. The CDR3 spells CASSLDRDNSPLHF. The CDR3, as DNA: TGTGCCAGCAGCTTGGACAGGGATAATTCACCCCTCCACTTT.

The chain is built from TRBV7-2 and TRBJ1-5, with 7 positions matching TRBD1. Germline lookup yields CDR1 SGHTA and CDR2 FQGNSA. CDR3 size: 15 residues. V lost 4 bases, J lost 3 bases, and 6 bases stayed unmatched. The CDR3 spells CASSYTGVNNQPQHF. The CDR3 nucleotides read TGTGCCAGCAGCTACACAGGGGTGAACAATCAGCCCCAGCATTTT.

The count of this clone is one. The rearrangement joins TRBV6-2 or TRBV6-3 to TRBJ2-7; D is unresolved. Trimming pared 6 bases from V and 4 bases from J, leaving 22 bases between. CDR3 size: 16 residues. The germline gives CDR1 MNHEY, CDR2 SVGEGT. This chain's CDR3 is CASSRAHLGGRYEQYF. CDR3 in DNA: TGTGCCAGCAGCCGGGCCCACCTGGGTGGTCGTTACGAGCAGTACTTC.

The V and J genes are TRBV7-2 and TRBJ1-2, with 7 positions matching TRBD1. Losses at the gene ends were 5 bases for V and 7 bases for J; bases not matched to a gene: 10. Germline CDR1 SGHTA, CDR2 FQGNSA. The CDR3 is made up of 14 amino acids. In DNA form, the CDR3 reads TGTGCCAGCAGCGATAGACAGGGTTGGGGTGGCTACACCTTC. It specifies CASSDRQGWGGYTF.

The V gene is TRBV7-8, the J gene TRBJ1-5; D gene unclear. The V and J ends lost 2 bases and 7 bases respectively, with 12 bases between them. Looked up from germline, CDR1 is SGHVS and CDR2 is FQNEAQ. The CDR3 runs 14 residues. The CDR3 here is CASSLPGYLQPQHF. In DNA form, the CDR3 reads TGTGCCAGCAGCTTACCGGGGTACCTCCAGCCCCAGCATTTT.

CDR3: CASSLSFRQGALYEQYF. The CDR3 DNA reads TGTGCCAGCAGTTTATCGTTTCGGCAGGGGGCCTTGTACGAGCAGTACTTC. This chain uses TRBV27 with TRBJ2-7, with 8 positions matching TRBD1. Germline V gene sequence: CDR1 MNHEY, CDR2 SMNVEV (reference sequence). The trim removed 0 bases at V and 4 bases at J, leaving 11 bases unmatched. This CDR3 has 17 residues.

The chain is built from TRBV6-6 and TRBJ2-1; 10 bases match TRBD2. Germline-derived CDR1 and CDR2 are MNHNY and SVGAGI (reference sequence). With 5 bases clipped from V and 4 bases from J, the junction kept 8 bases outside the gene matches. The CDR3 is 16 residues long. Here the CDR3 DNA reads TGTGCCAGCAGTAACGTAGCGGGAGGATCGTACAATGAGCAGTTCTTC. Translation gives CASSNVAGGSYNEQFF.

CDR3 sequence: CASSESAGTGNSYGYTF. The CDR3 DNA reads as TGCGCCAGCAGTGAGTCGGCCGGGACAGGGAACAGCTATGGCTACACCTTC. The V call is TRBV10-2, the J call TRBJ1-2; TRBD1 aligns across 9 bases. The CDR3 extends over 17 amino acids. V shed 0 bases, J shed 4 bases, and the junction held 9 bases outside the gene matches. CDR1 is WSHSY, CDR2 SAAADI, per germline.

This sequence joins TRBV7-2 and TRBJ1-2; D is unclear. Germline CDR1 SGHTA, CDR2 FQGNSA. The CDR3 covers 15 residues. The ends were cut back, 1 base at V and 5 bases at J, with 14 bases in the middle. The CDR3 bases are TGTGCCAGCAGCTTAGGGATCGCAGAATCATATGGCTACACCTTC. Protein product: CASSLGIAESYGYTF.